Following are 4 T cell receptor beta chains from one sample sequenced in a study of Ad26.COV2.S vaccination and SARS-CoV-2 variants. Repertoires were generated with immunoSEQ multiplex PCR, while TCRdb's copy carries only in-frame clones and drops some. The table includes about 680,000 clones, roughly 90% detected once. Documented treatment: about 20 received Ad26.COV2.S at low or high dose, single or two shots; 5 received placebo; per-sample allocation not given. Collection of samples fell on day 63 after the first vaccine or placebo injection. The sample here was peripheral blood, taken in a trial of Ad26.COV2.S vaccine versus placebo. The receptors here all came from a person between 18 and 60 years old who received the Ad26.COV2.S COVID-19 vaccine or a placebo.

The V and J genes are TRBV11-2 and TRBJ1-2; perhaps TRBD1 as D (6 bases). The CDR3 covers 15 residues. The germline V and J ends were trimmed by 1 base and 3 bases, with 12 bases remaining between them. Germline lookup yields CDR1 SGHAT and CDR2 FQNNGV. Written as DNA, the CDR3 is TGTGCCAGCAGCTTAGGTGGCAGGGGAGACTATGGCTACACCTTC. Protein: CASSLGGRGDYGYTF.

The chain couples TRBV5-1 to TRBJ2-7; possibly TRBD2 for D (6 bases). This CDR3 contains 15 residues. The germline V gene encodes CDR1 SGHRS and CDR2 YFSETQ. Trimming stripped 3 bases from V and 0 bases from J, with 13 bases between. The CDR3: CASSSLAGPSYEQYF. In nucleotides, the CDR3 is TGCGCCAGCAGCTCGCTTGCGGGACCCTCCTACGAGCAGTACTTC.

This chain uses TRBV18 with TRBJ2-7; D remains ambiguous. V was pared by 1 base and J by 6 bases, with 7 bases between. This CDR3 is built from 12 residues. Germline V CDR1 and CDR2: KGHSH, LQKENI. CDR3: CASSPQDGEQYF. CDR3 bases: TGTGCCAGCTCACCACAGGACGGCGAGCAGTACTTC.

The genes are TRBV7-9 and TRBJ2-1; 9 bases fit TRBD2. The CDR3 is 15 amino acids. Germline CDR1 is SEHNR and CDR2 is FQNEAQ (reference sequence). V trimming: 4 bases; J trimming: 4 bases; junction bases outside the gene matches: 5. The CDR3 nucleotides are TGTGCCAGCAGCTCCTCTAGCGGGGAGTACAATGAGCAGTTCTTC. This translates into CASSSSSGEYNEQFF.